A single sample is the source of the 11 T cell receptor beta chains below, sequenced in a study of T-cell memory formation after mild COVID-19. TCRdb processed the 5' RACE reads anew with MiXCR; each CDR3 protein has one entry. Among 530,000 or so distinct CDR3 sequences listed, around 16% were seen once. Specimen: PBMCs or a T cell subset sorted from them (not recorded which). The receptors here all came from an adult woman who had mild COVID-19 (a few samples of this study predate the infection). Cell type and time point are not known.

This clonotype showed up just a few times. This chain links TRBV7-2 with TRBJ2-2; D not certain. CDR3 length: 17 residues. V lost 2 bases to trimming and J lost 2 bases, with 15 bases between them. CDR1 and CDR2 from the germline V gene are SGHTA and FQGNSA. The CDR3 nucleotides read TGTGCCAGCAGCTTATCTGTGCGAATATCAAACACCGGGGAGCTGTTTTTT. This translates into CASSLSVRISNTGELFF.

This chain connects TRBV20-1 to TRBJ1-1; D gene uncertain. The CDR3 is made up of 11 amino acids. Germline CDR1 DFQATT, CDR2 SNEGSKA (reference sequence). Trimming pared 1 base from V and 7 bases from J, leaving 7 bases between. The DNA for the CDR3 is TGCAGTGCTAGAGGAAGGGTTGAAGCTTTCTTT. It is translated as CSARGRVEAFF.

This clonotype showed up just a few times. The J gene is TRBJ1-2, the V gene TRBV12-3 or TRBV12-4; TRBD1 agrees at 7 bases. The CDR3 is made up of 16 amino acids. J gave up 6 bases and V 0 bases, and 10 bases lay outside the gene matches. The CDR3 reads CASSLARDRVRNGYTF. The CDR3, as DNA: TGTGCCAGCAGTTTAGCCCGTGACAGGGTCCGGAATGGCTACACCTTC.

This chain connects TRBV29-1 to TRBJ2-3; D gene ambiguous. V lost 3 bases and J lost 4, with 17 bases in between. The CDR3 consists of 15 residues. The germline CDR1 and CDR2 sequences are SQVTM and ANQGSEA. The CDR3 nucleotides read TGCAGCGTTGATCTTGGGCTCCGTCGAGCAGATACGCAGTATTTT. Translation: CSVDLGLRRADTQYF.

This clonotype was seen more than once but under ten times. The rearrangement uses TRBV18 and TRBJ1-2; 8 bases map to TRBD1. The trim removed 0 bases at V and 7 bases at J, leaving 4 bases unmatched. The CDR3 extends over 14 amino acids. Looked up from germline, CDR1 is KGHSH and CDR2 is LQKENI. The CDR3 sequence: CASSPPQGAFGYTF. The CDR3 region has the DNA TGTGCCAGCTCACCACCGCAGGGGGCTTTTGGCTACACCTTC.

V usage is TRBV10-3 and J usage is TRBJ2-7, with 14 bases identical to TRBD2. J gave up 6 bases and V 3 bases, and 10 bases lay outside the gene matches. The CDR3 contains 17 residues. CDR1 ENHRY and CDR2 SYGVKD come from the germline V gene. Written as DNA, the CDR3 is TGTGCCATCAGTGAATGGGAGGGGACTAGCGGGAGCAGCGAGCAGTACTTC. Its protein is CAISEWEGTSGSSEQYF.

The rearrangement uses TRBV15 and TRBJ2-1; D unresolved. In germline, CDR1 is LNHNV, CDR2 YYDKDF (reference sequence). Between the trimmed V and J ends, which lost 1 base and 7 bases, there was a span of 17 bases. This CDR3 has 16 residues. The CDR3 DNA reads TGTGCCACCAGCAGAGTTCGGATAGGATCACCGAATGAGCAGTTCTTC. Its translation: CATSRVRIGSPNEQFF.

The gene calls are TRBV2 and TRBJ2-2; D ambiguous. The CDR3 sequence is 14 residues long. Looked up from germline, CDR1 is SNHLY and CDR2 is FYNNEI. Deletions cut 8 bases from V and 0 bases from J, with 10 bases between. The CDR3 region is CASVDGPNTGELFF. The CDR3 nucleotides read TGTGCCAGCGTTGATGGACCGAACACCGGGGAGCTGTTTTTT.

This clonotype was seen more than once but under ten times. This chain links TRBV28 with TRBJ2-7; no reliable D call. Deletions cut 9 bases from V and 0 bases from J, with 9 bases between. This CDR3 has 12 residues. Per germline, CDR1 MDHEN and CDR2 SYDVKM. CDR3 DNA sequence: TGTGCCAGTCAGGTGGACTCCTACGAGCAGTACTTC. Its protein product is CASQVDSYEQYF.

Relative to its sample, this clonotype is large (0.1 to 1%). The chain combines TRBV20-1 with TRBJ2-3, with 9 nucleotides matching TRBD2. The CDR3 length is 15 residues. V lost 5 bases to trimming and J lost 4 bases; unmatched junction nucleotides: 10. The germline V gene has CDR1 DFQATT and CDR2 SNEGSKA (reference sequence). The CDR3, as DNA: TGCAGTGCTGGACAGATCGGCGGGGGGGCAGATACGCAGTATTTT. Translation gives CSAGQIGGGADTQYF.

V is TRBV4-3 and J is TRBJ2-1, with TRBD2 matching 11 bases. Germline CDR1 is LGHNA and CDR2 is YSLEER. There are 16 residues in the CDR3. The V segment lost 0 bases and the J segment 9 bases; nucleotides outside the gene matches: 7. CDR3 coding DNA: TGCGCCAGCAGCCAAGATCGACTAGCGGGAAAGCTTGAGCAGTTCTTC. Its translation is CASSQDRLAGKLEQFF.